Listed here is a single TCR beta chain. As yet, its antigen is unknown. CDR1 and CDR2 (germline): SGHAT, FQNNGV. V dropped 2 bases and J dropped 7 bases, with 11 bases sitting between them. The CDR3 is 13 residues long. The record originates from a study of cytomegalovirus exposure and HLA in healthy donors. PCR was performed using 60 Vbeta and 13 Jbeta primers. Only in-frame clones appear in the TCRdb table, and some are missing; sequencing was by immunoSEQ multiplex PCR. The repertoire holds 110,000 or so clones, with roughly 70% as singletons. This cohort consisted of healthy bone marrow donors. Overall study results and limits: Whilst most TCR sequences proved rare, a subset of public TCRs occurred across many donors. In vitro confirmation showed a few CMV-associated chains to be CMV antigen specific.

The V and J genes are TRBV11-2 and TRBJ1-2, with D tentatively TRBD1 (5 bases). The specimen sequenced was PBMCs. The receptor was derived from a man aged 18 to 30 in good health and CMV-seropositive. DNA of the CDR3: TGTGCCAGCAGCTTACAGGGCCCTAGTGGCTACACCTTC. Translation: CASSLQGPSGYTF. Complete variable domain (other parts from reference TRBV11-2 and TRBJ1-2): EAGVAQSPRYKIIEKRQSVAFWCNPISGHATLYWYQQILGQGPKLLIQFQNNGVVDDSQLPKDRFSAERLKGVDSTLKIQPAKLEDSAVYLCASSLQGPSGYTFGSGTRLTVV.